One sample yielded the 5 T cell receptor beta chains listed below, sequenced in a study of cytomegalovirus exposure and HLA in healthy donors (dated by TCRdb to the late 2010s). The library was built by means of the immunoSEQ multiplex PCR assay. The multiplex PCR relied on a mix of 60 forward primers for TCR Vbeta segments and 13 reverse primers for TCR Jbeta segments. TCRdb obtained this table from immuneACCESS and retained in-frame rearrangements with V and J assigned. These tables miss some clones; where compared with another copy, unresolved V genes account for less than half of the shortfall, and the remainder is unexplained. The table for this sample lists about 140,000 clones; around 82% of them were counted only once. The biggest ten clones account for around 2.4% of the sample. Sequencing input: PBMCs. All receptors come from a man in his fifties or sixties in good health and CMV-seronegative.

The rearrangement uses TRBV19 and TRBJ2-7; 8 bases are a match to TRBD1. CDR3 size: 12 residues. The germline gives CDR1 LNHDA, CDR2 SQIVND (reference sequence). J gave up 5 bases and V 8 bases, and 5 bases lay outside the gene matches. The CDR3 loop is CASGTGLNEQYF. For the CDR3, the DNA is TGTGCCAGTGGGACAGGTCTCAACGAGCAGTACTTC.

Comment on this clone: Within the sample, other DNA sequences also encode this same CDR3. This chain's CDR3 is CASSIDQAGNQPQHF. DNA for the CDR3: TGTGCCAGTAGTATAGATCAGGCAGGGAATCAGCCCCAGCATTTT. The chain recombines TRBV19 with TRBJ1-5, with D possibly matching TRBD1 (5 bases). Germline CDR1 LNHDA, CDR2 SQIVND (reference sequence). This CDR3 is built from 15 residues. V was shortened by 0 bases and J by 4 bases, with 10 bases between the two germline ends. The full variable domain, with the rest looked up from reference TRBV19 and TRBJ1-5, is DGGITQSPKYLFRKEGQNVTLSCEQNLNHDAMYWYRQDPGQGLRLIYYSQIVNDFQKGDIAEGYSVSREKKESFPLTVTSAQKNPTAFYLCASSIDQAGNQPQHFGDGTRLSIL.

CDR3 region: CASGRRNQETQYF. The CDR3 nucleotides are TGTGCCAGCGGTCGGCGGAACCAAGAGACCCAGTACTTC. The rearrangement links TRBV7-9 to TRBJ2-5; D uncertain. Germline assignment: CDR1 SEHNR and CDR2 FQNEAQ (reference sequence). This CDR3 has 13 residues. Deletions cut 8 bases from V and 0 bases from J, with 10 bases between.

The chain combines TRBV27 with TRBJ1-1; D possibly corresponds to TRBD1 (6 bases). Per the germline V gene, CDR1 is MNHEY and CDR2 is SMNVEV (reference sequence). This CDR3 contains 13 residues. Trimming stripped 5 bases from V and 1 base from J, with 8 bases between. As DNA, the CDR3 is TGTGCCAGCAGTCTGGACAGGAACACTGAAGCTTTCTTT. Amino acids: CASSLDRNTEAFF.

The J gene is TRBJ1-3, the V gene TRBV19; D gene ambiguous. Germline V gives CDR1 LNHDA, CDR2 SQIVND (reference sequence). The V gene lost 0 bases and the J gene lost 0 bases, with 6 bases spanning the gap. The CDR3 sequence is 15 residues long. The CDR3: CASSIETGSGNTIYF. Here the CDR3 DNA reads TGTGCCAGTAGTATAGAGACGGGCTCTGGAAACACCATATATTTT.